This note documents a single T cell receptor (beta chain) sequence. Its antigen is currently unknown. These data originate in a study of T cell repertoires in cytomegalovirus infection. Study at large: Alongside well-studied HLA-B-restricted CMV epitopes, recently identified HLA-C-restricted CMV epitopes were also used. Public TCR beta signature analysis indicated the presence of both CMV infection and matching HLA type.

From germline, CDR1 is LNHDA and CDR2 SQIVND (reference sequence). The CDR3 is made up of 13 amino acids. Trimming left V 5 bases short and J 6 bases short, with 13 bases between. Each CDR3 protein is one row after TCRdb ran MiXCR on the reads. The sample has about 310,000 distinct CDR3 sequences; about 25% are singletons. The chain recombines TRBV19 with TRBJ2-5, with D possibly being TRBD2 (6 bases). Source: cultured PBMCs, taken from culture after CMV antigen stimulation. The receptor comes from a human donor in good health (CMV status not recorded). Some clones in this sample may be carry-over from other donors' samples. CDR3 DNA sequence: TGTGCCAGTAGTCCTGGGGGGATAAAGACCCAGTACTTC. This gives the protein CASSPGGIKTQYF.